This TCR beta chain was documented in a study of shared clonotypes between healthy human individuals. TCRdb's copy holds only in-frame clones and misses some; the assay was immunoSEQ multiplex PCR. The table shows about 680,000 clones, with about 91% occurring only once. Germline assignment: CDR1 WSHSY and CDR2 SAAADI. The CDR3 contains 14 residues. V was clipped by 7 bases and J by 7 bases; unmatched bases: 5. CD8 cells classed as naive were CD45RO-negative and positively selected for CCR7, excluding terminally differentiated effector memory CD45RA+ cells. V and J are TRBV10-2 and TRBJ1-4; the match to TRBD1 covers 11 bases. The sequence was obtained from a man aged 30 to 45 in good health. The sequencing input was naive CD8+ T cells sorted from blood. The DNA for the CDR3 is TGCGCCAGCAATATGGGACAGGGGGGTGAAAAACTGTTTTTT. Protein sequence: CASNMGQGGEKLFF.